Listed below are T cell receptor beta chains from one sample, sequenced in a study of cytomegalovirus exposure and HLA in healthy donors. The method was immunoSEQ multiplex PCR; TCRdb's version includes in-frame clones alone and lacks a portion of them. Among some 130,000 clones, roughly three quarters were seen once, and the ten largest hold around 3.1%. Sequencing input: PBMCs. These receptors came from a man in his forties or fifties in good health and CMV-seronegative. Both conserved end residues are part of each CDR3. D genes are given only for firm matches. Part of the rows lack a size; the others show once, few, many or a class for expanded clones.

TRBD1,TRBJ2-7,TRBV6-1,medium-sized,TGTGCCAGCAGTGAAGAGGATCAGGGGGACTACGAGCAGTACTTC,CASSEEDQGDYEQYF
TRBD1,TRBJ2-7,TRBV18,NA,TGTGCCAGCTCACGGGCCGGGACAGATTACGAGCAGTACTTC,CASSRAGTDYEQYF
TRBD1,TRBJ1-1,TRBV27,NA,TGTGCCAGCAGTTTTAACGCAGGGGGCACTGAAGCTTTCTTT,CASSFNAGGTEAFF
NA,TRBJ2-7,TRBV21-1,NA,TGTGCCAGCAGCGCGGGAGGGTCGCCCACCTCCTACGAGCAGTACTTC,CASSAGGSPTSYEQYF
TRBD2,TRBJ2-2,TRBV4-3,NA,TGCGCCAGCAGCCGGCGGGAGTTCGACACCGGGGAGCTGTTTTTT,CASSRREFDTGELFF
NA,TRBJ1-3,TRBV7-2,NA,TGTGCCAGCAGCTTAGCCTCTTCAGGGGCTGGAAACACCATATATTTT,CASSLASSGAGNTIYF
NA,TRBJ2-5,TRBV15,NA,TGTGCCACCAGCAGAGGCGAGGGCGGGTACCAAGAGACCCAGTACTTC,CATSRGEGGYQETQYF
NA,TRBJ1-2,TRBV5-6,once,TGTGCCAGCAGCTTGGGTCCGGTCTACTATGGCTACACCTTC,CASSLGPVYYGYTF
NA,TRBJ2-1,TRBV9,few,TGTGCCAGCAGCGTAGACGGTGAGCAGTTCTTC,CASSVDGEQFF
TRBD1,TRBJ2-1,TRBV19,NA,TGTGCCAGTAGTATAACCGGGACAGTAACTTACAATGAGCAGTTCTTC,CASSITGTVTYNEQFF
TRBD1,TRBJ2-3,TRBV19,NA,TGTGCCACCCTCGACAGGGAGACCACAGATACGCAGTATTTT,CATLDRETTDTQYF
TRBD2,TRBJ2-3,TRBV7-3,few,TGTGCCAGCAGCCTATACGAGCGGGGCATGAGCACAGATACGCAGTATTTT,CASSLYERGMSTDTQYF
TRBD1,TRBJ2-7,TRBV19,NA,TGTGCCAGTAGTATGACAGGGGTCGAGCAGTACTTC,CASSMTGVEQYF
NA,TRBJ2-1,TRBV4-2,NA,TGTGCCAGCAGCCAAGATCGTTGGGGGCTAGCGGCCTACAATGAGCAGTTCTTC,CASSQDRWGLAAYNEQFF
TRBD2,TRBJ2-1,TRBV6-5,NA,TGTGCCAGCAGTTACTCGGGACTAGCGGGTAATGAGCAGTTCTTC,CASSYSGLAGNEQFF
NA,TRBJ1-2,TRBV14,NA,TGTGCCAGCAGCCAAGTAGGGAGCTATGGCTACACCTTC,CASSQVGSYGYTF